These 32 T cell receptor beta chains originate from one sample sequenced in a study of blood T cells in healthy people across ages. With a J-beta primer mix and a sample-barcoded 5' primer, a second PCR ran about 7 to 12 cycles. TCRdb re-called the 5' RACE reads with MiXCR, one entry per CDR3 protein. The data show approximately 1,000,000 distinct CDR3 sequences, 35% to 40% seen once. Sequenced material: blood. Receptors were obtained from a man between 18 and 35 years old in good health.

V gene TRBV6-2 or TRBV6-3 combines with J gene TRBJ1-5; D gene ambiguous. The germline gives CDR1 MNHEY, CDR2 SVGEGT. The CDR3 consists of 16 residues. V gave up 5 bases and J gave up 0 bases, with 14 bases separating them. The CDR3 protein is CASSRLRDNSNQPQHF. The CDR3, as DNA: TGTGCCAGCAGTCGTCTAAGGGATAATAGCAATCAGCCCCAGCATTTT.

The V call is TRBV15, the J call TRBJ2-7; D uncertain. TRBJ2-5 matches the DNA end more closely, so the J call is doubtful. Germline V gene sequence: CDR1 LNHNV, CDR2 YYDKDF (reference sequence). The CDR3 covers 12 residues. CDR3 residues: CATSRDLSTQYF. The CDR3 DNA is TGTGCCACCAGCAGAGATTTGTCGACCCAGTACTTC.

The gene calls are TRBV5-1 and TRBJ2-4, with TRBD2 matching 11 bases. The CDR3 consists of 15 residues. V was pared by 0 bases and J by 8 bases, with 4 bases of the junction left unmatched. CDR1 and CDR2 (germline): SGHRS, YFSETQ. CDR3 DNA sequence: TGCGCCAGCAGCTTGGCCCTAGCGGGAGGAGACATTCAGTACTTC. Translated, it gives CASSLALAGGDIQYF. The full variable domain, rest sourced from reference TRBV5-1 and TRBJ2-4, is KAGVTQTPRYLIKTRGQQVTLSCSPISGHRSVSWYQQTPGQGLQFLFEYFSETQRNKGNFPGRFSGRQFSNSRSEMNVSTLELGDSALYLCASSLALAGGDIQYFGAGTRLSVL.

This clonotype has a handful of counts. V is TRBV7-2 and J is TRBJ1-2; 7 positions match TRBD1. CDR1 and CDR2 from the germline V gene are SGHTA and FQGNSA. This CDR3 is 14 amino acids long. The J segment lost 4 bases and the V segment lost 5 bases, leaving 7 bases of the junction unmatched. The CDR3 is CASSALGQSYGYTF. Written as DNA, the CDR3 is TGTGCCAGCAGCGCGCTGGGACAGAGCTATGGCTACACCTTC.

V usage is TRBV6-6 and J usage is TRBJ2-7, with 10 bases lining up with TRBD2. Germline-derived CDR1 and CDR2 are MNHNY and SVGAGI (reference sequence). The ends lost 10 bases at V and 7 bases at J; junction bases unmatched: 19. This CDR3 comprises 16 residues. CDR3 bases: TGTGCCAACAGCCTCCCAACTAGCGGGGAATGGAATGAGCAGTACTTC. This sequence encodes CANSLPTSGEWNEQYF.

V gene TRBV12-3 or TRBV12-4 combines with J gene TRBJ1-6, with D possibly being TRBD1 (6 bases). Trimming removed 3 bases at V and 6 bases at J, with 9 bases between. The CDR3 is 14 amino acids. The CDR3 coding sequence is TGTGCCAGCAGTTTTTACAGGGCTAATTCACCCCTCCACTTT. Amino acid sequence: CASSFYRANSPLHF.

V usage is TRBV20-1 and J usage is TRBJ2-7, with D unclear. V lost 0 bases to trimming and J lost 5 bases, with 17 bases between them. The CDR3 consists of 15 residues. The germline gives CDR1 DFQATT, CDR2 SNEGSKA (reference sequence). The CDR3 loop reads CSARDLGSIINEQYF. Here the CDR3 DNA reads TGCAGTGCTAGAGATCTGGGCAGTATTATCAACGAGCAGTACTTC.

This clonotype was detected only a few times. The CDR3 reads CASSQDGYGEAFF. Here the CDR3 DNA reads TGTGCCAGCAGCCAAGATGGGTACGGTGAAGCTTTCTTT. This sequence joins TRBV3-1 and TRBJ1-1, with D hard to call. Trimming left V 0 bases short and J 7 bases short, with 9 bases between. The CDR3 totals 13 residues. CDR1 and CDR2 (germline): LGHDT, YNNKEL (reference sequence).

This clonotype was picked up one time. V gene TRBV7-2 combines with J gene TRBJ2-3; TRBD2 matches 8 bases. Germline V CDR1 and CDR2: SGHTA, FQGNSA. The trim removed 2 bases at V and 4 bases at J, leaving 5 bases unmatched. The CDR3 consists of 15 residues. This CDR3 is CASSLLGGAADTQYF. The CDR3 DNA is TGTGCCAGCAGCTTACTCGGGGGGGCGGCAGATACGCAGTATTTT.

In this sample, this clonotype turned up a few times. V usage is TRBV5-1 and J usage is TRBJ2-3; D unclear. Trimming pared 3 bases from V and 2 bases from J, leaving 10 bases between. Germline V CDR1 and CDR2: SGHRS, YFSETQ. This CDR3 spans 14 amino acids. The DNA of the CDR3 is TGCGCCAGCAGCTCAAGGACCAACACAGATACGCAGTATTTT. It yields the protein CASSSRTNTDTQYF.

This rearrangement joins TRBV6-5 to TRBJ2-1; 11 bases line up with TRBD2. The CDR3 loop spans 14 amino acids. Per the germline V gene, CDR1 is MNHEY and CDR2 is SVGAGI. The CDR3, as DNA: TGTGCTAGCGCAGTCGGGACTAGCGGCAATGAGCAGTTCTTC. Translated: CASAVGTSGNEQFF.

This clonotype was detected only a few times. In DNA, the CDR3 is TGCGCCAGCAGCTTGGAAGGGACTAGTACCTACGAGCAGTACTTC. It yields the protein CASSLEGTSTYEQYF. The chain employs TRBV5-1 and TRBJ2-7; 8 positions match TRBD2. V lost 0 bases to trimming and J lost 2 bases; unmatched junction nucleotides: 4. CDR1 and CDR2 (germline): SGHRS, YFSETQ. CDR3 length: 15 residues.

The table lists this clonotype with a few counts. The chain is built from TRBV11-1 and TRBJ2-6, with TRBD2 as a possible D gene (5 bases). With 2 bases removed from V and 0 bases from J, the gap between germline ends came to 8 bases. Germline values: CDR1 SGHAT, CDR2 FQDESV (reference sequence). The CDR3 is 16 residues long. The chain's CDR3 is CASSLRGISGANVLTF. The CDR3 DNA sequence: TGTGCCAGCAGCTTACGGGGTATCTCTGGGGCCAACGTCCTGACTTTC.

This chain connects TRBV2 to TRBJ2-1; either TRBD1 or TRBD2 may fit D (6 bases each). CDR1 and CDR2 (germline): SNHLY, FYNNEI. This CDR3 spans 14 amino acids. With 3 bases removed from V and 7 bases from J, the gap between germline ends came to 13 bases. The CDR3 DNA reads as TGTGCCAGCAGTGAGGGGGGCAGAGGGAATGAGCAGTTCTTC. Protein sequence: CASSEGGRGNEQFF.

The gene calls are TRBV4-2 and TRBJ2-7, with D possibly matching TRBD2 (5 bases). The length of the CDR3 is 12 residues. Germline V gene data show CDR1 as LGHNA and CDR2 as YNFKEQ. V was clipped by 4 bases and J by 6 bases, with 10 bases between them. The CDR3 DNA follows: TGTGCCAGCAGCCGTGGACTTACCGAGCAGTACTTC. Translation gives CASSRGLTEQYF.

The CDR3 coding sequence is TGCAGTGCTAGAGGTTCAGCCCAAGAGACCCAGTACTTC. It encodes CSARGSAQETQYF. V is TRBV20-1 and J is TRBJ2-5; no firm D call. CDR3 length: 13 amino acids. Trimming removed 1 base from V and 1 base from J, with 7 bases in between. CDR1 and CDR2 from the germline V gene are DFQATT and SNEGSKA (reference sequence).

The genes are TRBV7-3 and TRBJ2-5; 7 bases are shared with TRBD1. Germline V lookup: CDR1 SGHTA, CDR2 FQGTGA. The length of the CDR3 is 15 residues. Unmatched junction bases numbered 6, after V lost 2 bases and J lost 3 bases. The CDR3 reads CASSLVMGQKETQYF. CDR3 DNA sequence: TGTGCCAGCAGCTTAGTAATGGGACAGAAAGAGACCCAGTACTTC.

This clonotype has a handful of counts. The CDR3 loop reads CASSYSGSGGGTDTQYF. CDR3 bases: TGTGCCAGCAGTTACTCCGGATCTGGCGGGGGCACAGATACGCAGTATTTT. The chain uses TRBV6-5 and TRBJ2-3; a weak D match, TRBD2 (6 bases). V gave up 0 bases and J gave up 1 base, with 14 bases separating them. The CDR3 loop spans 17 amino acids. Germline CDR1 is MNHEY and CDR2 is SVGAGI.

The rearrangement links TRBV2 to TRBJ2-7; 9 bases fit TRBD2. With 7 bases clipped from V and 0 bases from J, the junction kept 4 bases outside the gene matches. The CDR3 is 14 amino acids. Looked up from germline, CDR1 is SNHLY and CDR2 is FYNNEI. The CDR3 nucleotides read TGTGCCAGCACCCAGCGGGGGGCCTCCTACGAGCAGTACTTC. This encodes CASTQRGASYEQYF.

CDR3 bases: TGCGCCAGCAGCTCGAGGACACCGTGGGAGACCCAGTACTTC. It codes for CASSSRTPWETQYF. V usage is TRBV5-1 and J usage is TRBJ2-5; TRBD1 is a possible D gene (5 bases). The CDR3 length is 14 residues. V lost 3 bases and J 5 bases, leaving 14 bases between the germline ends. In germline, CDR1 is SGHRS, CDR2 YFSETQ.

This chain links TRBV15 with TRBJ1-1; no firm D call. The CDR3 covers 14 residues. Germline V lookup: CDR1 LNHNV, CDR2 YYDKDF (reference sequence). Trimming pared 0 bases from V and 12 bases from J, leaving 17 bases between. The CDR3 spells CATSRDLEQPLSFF. The DNA of the CDR3 is TGTGCCACCAGCAGAGATCTCGAACAGCCCCTATCTTTCTTT.

This clonotype occurred a few times. V usage is TRBV12-5 and J usage is TRBJ1-2, with a weak D call TRBD1 (5 bases). This CDR3 comprises 16 residues. Germline V gives CDR1 LGHNT, CDR2 FRNRAP. The V and J ends lost 0 bases and 8 bases respectively, with 19 bases between them. Here the CDR3 DNA reads TGTGCTAGTGGTTTGGTACTGAGGGGCCAGGGTAGAGGCTACACCTTC. This encodes CASGLVLRGQGRGYTF. Full variable domain (missing parts from reference TRBV12-5 and TRBJ1-2): DARVTQTPRHKVTEMGQEVTMRCQPILGHNTVFWYRQTMMQGLELLAYFRNRAPLDDSGMPKDRFSAEMPDATLATLKIQPSEPRDSAVYFCASGLVLRGQGRGYTFGSGTRLTVV.

The chain joins TRBV6-2 or TRBV6-3 to TRBJ1-2, with D possibly TRBD1 on 5 matching bases. Germline CDR1 and CDR2: MNHEY and SVGEGT. The CDR3 is 15 residues long. V lost 6 bases to trimming and J lost 8 bases, with 22 bases between them. CDR3 DNA: TGTGCCAGCAGCGACGGGGCGGACGGACCCTACGGCTACACCTTC. Residues: CASSDGADGPYGYTF.

This clonotype was recorded at least ten times. The rearrangement uses TRBV4-2 and TRBJ1-2; perhaps TRBD1 as D (5 bases). Germline CDR1 is LGHNA and CDR2 is YNFKEQ. Between the trimmed V and J ends, which lost 0 bases and 8 bases, there was a span of 7 bases. The CDR3 consists of 12 residues. Here the CDR3 DNA reads TGTGCCAGCAGCCAAGACAGGGCGGGCTACACCTTC. It codes for CASSQDRAGYTF.

The chain recombines TRBV6-1 with TRBJ1-2; D is undetermined. Germline CDR1 reads MNHNS; CDR2 reads SASEGT. This CDR3 has 15 amino acids. The germline V and J ends were trimmed by 0 bases and 7 bases, with 15 bases remaining between them. The CDR3 spells CASSEAAKLRAGYTF. CDR3 in DNA: TGTGCCAGCAGTGAAGCGGCCAAACTACGCGCTGGCTACACCTTC.

This chain links TRBV5-6 with TRBJ1-2, with D unresolved. Trimming removed 4 bases at V and 4 bases at J, with 20 bases between. Germline-derived CDR1 and CDR2 are SGHDT and YYEEEE. This CDR3 has 16 residues. CDR3 DNA sequence: TGTGCCAGCAGCCAGACTTACAGCCGGGCTGCCTATGGCTACACCTTC. Residues: CASSQTYSRAAYGYTF.

V gene TRBV14 combines with J gene TRBJ2-1; possibly TRBD1 or TRBD2 for D (6 bases each). V shed 7 bases and J shed 4 bases, with 17 bases lying between them. Per the germline V gene, CDR1 is SGHDN and CDR2 is FVKESK. The CDR3 has 15 residues. In DNA form, the CDR3 reads TGTGCCAGCAACCTCCAGGGGACTGGGTACAATGAGCAGTTCTTC. Residues: CASNLQGTGYNEQFF.

The V and J genes are TRBV4-3 and TRBJ2-2, with TRBD1 identical over 8 bases. Germline V lookup: CDR1 LGHNA, CDR2 YSLEER. V was pared by 6 bases and J by 5 bases, with 5 bases of the junction left unmatched. This CDR3 is built from 14 residues. The CDR3 DNA reads TGCGCCAGCAGAGGGACAGGTAGTACCGGGGAGCTGTTTTTT. Protein product: CASRGTGSTGELFF.

This clonotype was detected only a few times. The V call is TRBV14, the J call TRBJ2-4; TRBD1 aligns across 9 bases. This CDR3 comprises 14 residues. Trimming removed 6 bases from V and 3 bases from J; junction bases left unmatched: 3. Per germline, CDR1 SGHDN and CDR2 FVKESK. The CDR3 sequence: CASRDRGNKNIQYF. The CDR3 DNA follows: TGTGCCAGCAGGGACAGGGGAAACAAAAACATTCAGTACTTC.

This clonotype was detected a few times. The chain carries TRBV12-3 or TRBV12-4 and TRBJ2-2; D unclear. The CDR3 has 15 residues. V was trimmed by 1 base and J by 6 bases, leaving 12 bases between them. The CDR3 region is CASSLGPGFPGELFF. CDR3 coding DNA: TGTGCCAGCAGTTTAGGCCCAGGTTTCCCCGGGGAGCTGTTTTTT.

The V and J genes are TRBV9 and TRBJ1-2, with TRBD1 matching 8 bases. This CDR3 has 14 amino acids. V lost 7 bases to trimming and J lost 2 bases; unmatched junction nucleotides: 7. Looked up from germline, CDR1 is SGDLS and CDR2 is YYNGEE. The CDR3 spells CASRPDRVNYGYTF. Here the CDR3 DNA reads TGTGCCAGCCGCCCGGACAGGGTAAACTATGGCTACACCTTC.

For the CDR3, the DNA is TGTGCCAGCAGTGACGGGACTCCCAAGGTTGACACCGGGGAGCTGTTTTTT. The encoded protein is CASSDGTPKVDTGELFF. The V and J genes are TRBV27 and TRBJ2-2; possible D gene TRBD2, 6 bases. Germline V gene lookup returns CDR1 MNHEY and CDR2 SMNVEV (reference sequence). V was pared by 5 bases and J by 3 bases, with 19 bases between. CDR3 length: 17 residues.